A few counts support the clone carrying this T cell receptor beta chain. TCRdb re-analysed the 5' RACE reads in MiXCR, keeping a single row per CDR3 protein. Of approximately 60,000 distinct CDR3 sequences in the sample, more than 25% were seen once. V lost 4 bases, J lost 3 bases, and 13 bases lay in between. Germline values: CDR1 SGHNT, CDR2 YYREEE (reference sequence). CDR3 size: 14 residues. Sequencing was done on a sample of tumor-infiltrating memory CD4+ T cells sorted from the breast tumor. Regarding subset: memory CD4+ T cells, CD4+CD45RO+CD25-. The rearrangement links TRBV5-4 to TRBJ1-1, with D hard to call. The receptor was derived from a female donor with breast cancer. The CDR3 spells CASSKGARDTEAFF. The CDR3 nucleotides read TGTGCCAGCAGCAAAGGAGCGCGGGACACTGAAGCTTTCTTT. The full variable domain, completed using reference TRBV5-4 and TRBJ1-1, is ETGVTQSPTHLIKTRGQQVTLRCSSQSGHNTVSWYQQALGQGPQFIFQYYREEENGRGNFPPRFSGLQFPNYSSELNVNALELDDSALYLCASSKGARDTEAFFGQGTRLTVV.